This T cell receptor (beta chain) is from a study of technical replicates of blood from a few donors. Assay used: immunoSEQ multiplex PCR; TCRdb lists only in-frame clones, some missing. The data show over 75,000 clones, more than 90% seen once. The germline V gene encodes CDR1 SEHNR and CDR2 FQNEAQ (reference sequence). There are 17 residues in the CDR3. Germline trimming cut 3 bases from V and 5 bases from J; bases unmatched to any gene: 7. V usage is TRBV7-9 and J usage is TRBJ2-3; 14 nucleotides align to TRBD2. The sequencing input was T cells isolated from PBMCs. This receptor was identified in a human donor in good health. The CDR3: CASSLGLAGAFVDTQYF. The CDR3 coding sequence is TGTGCCAGCAGCTTGGGACTAGCGGGGGCCTTCGTAGATACGCAGTATTTT.